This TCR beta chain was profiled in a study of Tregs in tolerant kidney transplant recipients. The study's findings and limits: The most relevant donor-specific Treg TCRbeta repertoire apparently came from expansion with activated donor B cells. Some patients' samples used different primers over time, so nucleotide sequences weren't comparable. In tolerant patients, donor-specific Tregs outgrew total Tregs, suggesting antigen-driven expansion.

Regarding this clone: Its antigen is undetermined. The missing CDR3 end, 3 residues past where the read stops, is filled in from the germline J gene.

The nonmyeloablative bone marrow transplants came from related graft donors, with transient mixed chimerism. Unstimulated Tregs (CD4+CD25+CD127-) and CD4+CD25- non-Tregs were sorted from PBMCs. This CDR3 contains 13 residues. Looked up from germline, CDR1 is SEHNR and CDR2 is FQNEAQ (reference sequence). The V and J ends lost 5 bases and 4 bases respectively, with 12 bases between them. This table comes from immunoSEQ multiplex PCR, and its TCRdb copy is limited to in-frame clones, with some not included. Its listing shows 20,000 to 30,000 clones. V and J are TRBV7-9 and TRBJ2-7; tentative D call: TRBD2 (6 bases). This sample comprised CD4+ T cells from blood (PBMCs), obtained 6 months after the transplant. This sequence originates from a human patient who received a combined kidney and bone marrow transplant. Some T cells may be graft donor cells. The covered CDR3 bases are TGTGCCAGCAGCAGGACTGGGAGGTACGAG. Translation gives CASSRTGRYE. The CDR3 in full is CASSRTGRYEQYF.